This T cell receptor beta chain was recorded in a study of blood T cell repertoires in COVID-19. Across the study: Collection of acute and convalescent COVID-19 samples took place in the United States, Italy and Spain.

Methods used by the authors: Reference gene primer amplification gave estimated nucleated cell counts. The data were produced by immunoSEQ multiplex PCR, yet TCRdb's version contains in-frame clones alone and is incomplete. Clone size and the V and J calls come from that table; the DNA yielded D and trimming. This table has about 100,000 clones, 85% to 95% appearing once. This clone has a single count. CDR3 size: 11 residues. The germline V gene encodes CDR1 SNHLY and CDR2 FYNNEI. Trimming stripped 6 bases from V and 10 bases from J, with 10 bases between. This TCR came from a man between 50 and 59 years old with active COVID-19. This chain links TRBV2 with TRBJ2-1; D unresolved. The sequencing sample was made of peripheral blood. CDR3 sequence: CASRTAMEQFF. The CDR3 region has the DNA TGTGCCAGCAGAACAGCAATGGAGCAGTTCTTC.